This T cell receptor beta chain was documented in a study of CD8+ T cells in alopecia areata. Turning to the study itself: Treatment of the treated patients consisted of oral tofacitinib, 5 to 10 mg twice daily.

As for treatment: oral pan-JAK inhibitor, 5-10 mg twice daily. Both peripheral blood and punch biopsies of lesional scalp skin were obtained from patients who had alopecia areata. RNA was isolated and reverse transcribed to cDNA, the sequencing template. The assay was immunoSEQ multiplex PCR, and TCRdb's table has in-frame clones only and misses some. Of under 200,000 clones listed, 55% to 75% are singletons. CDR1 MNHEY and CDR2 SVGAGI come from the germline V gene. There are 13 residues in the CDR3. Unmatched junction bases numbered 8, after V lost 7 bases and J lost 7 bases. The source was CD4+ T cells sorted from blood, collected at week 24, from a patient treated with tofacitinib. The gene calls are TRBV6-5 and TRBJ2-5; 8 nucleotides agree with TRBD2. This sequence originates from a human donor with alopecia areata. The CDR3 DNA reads TGTGCCAGCACCCTCGGGGGGGCTGGGACCCAGTACTTC. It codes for CASTLGGAGTQYF.